This T cell receptor (beta chain) was retrieved from a study of CD4+ T cells in melanoma. Clones were sequenced by immunoSEQ multiplex PCR, and TCRdb holds only the in-frame ones, with some missing. This sample carries 11,000 to 15,000 clones, about 63% of them seen once, and the ten largest clones take roughly 15%. The CDR3 runs to 13 residues. The germline gives CDR1 SQVTM, CDR2 ANQGSEA. With V trimmed by 6 bases and J by 4 bases, 8 bases remained unmatched. The sample taken for sequencing was cells from a culture (not recorded whether cultured in vitro). The receptor's source is a human donor with melanoma. The rearrangement links TRBV29-1 to TRBJ1-1, with 7 bases fitting TRBD1. DNA for the CDR3: TGCAGCGTCCAGGGACAGTTGGGCACTGAAGCTTTCTTT. As protein: CSVQGQLGTEAFF.